The rows below give T cell receptor beta chains drawn from one sample of a study of Ad26.COV2.S vaccination and SARS-CoV-2 variants. TCRdb's copy holds only in-frame clones and misses some; the assay was immunoSEQ multiplex PCR. In the table there are hundreds of thousands of clones, around 90% of which are singletons. The sample consisted of peripheral blood, taken in a trial of Ad26.COV2.S vaccine versus placebo. Source of these receptors: a person between 18 and 60 years old who received the Ad26.COV2.S COVID-19 vaccine or a placebo. Each CDR3 is given with its conserved first and last residue. The order of the fields is D gene, J gene, V gene, clone size, CDR3 length, CDR3 protein, CDR3 DNA. A D gene is named only where the DNA matches it firmly. Clone size appears in some rows only: once, few, many, or a class for an expanded clone.

TRBD2 TRBJ2-3 TRBV4-2 . 15 CASSQEAGATDTQYF TGTGCCAGCAGCCAAGAAGCGGGAGCCACAGATACGCAGTATTTT
. TRBJ2-7 TRBV9 . 13 CASSVGGNYEQYF TGTGCCAGCAGCGTTGGAGGGAACTACGAGCAGTACTTC
TRBD1 TRBJ1-2 TRBV6-6 . 14 CASRLTGALDGYTF TGTGCCAGCAGACTTACAGGGGCTCTGGATGGCTACACCTTC
. TRBJ2-2 TRBV5-1 . 15 CASSHRGEGTGELFF TGCGCCAGCAGCCACCGAGGAGAAGGCACCGGGGAGCTGTTTTTT
. TRBJ1-5 TRBV30 . 15 CAWSSRGGDNQPQHF TGTGCCTGGAGTTCCCGGGGAGGCGACAATCAGCCCCAGCATTTT
TRBD1 TRBJ1-2 TRBV29-1 once 13 CSVGQEKLYGYTF TGCAGCGTGGGACAGGAGAAACTCTATGGCTACACCTTC
. TRBJ1-2 TRBV9 . 14 CASSVGGQNYGYTF TGTGCCAGCAGCGTAGGGGGACAAAACTATGGCTACACCTTC
. TRBJ2-2 TRBV11-2 . 15 CASSLAGGSTGELFF TGTGCCAGCAGCTTAGCCGGGGGCAGCACCGGGGAGCTGTTTTTT
. TRBJ2-2 TRBV28 . 13 CASSFVSTGELFF TGTGCCAGCAGTTTTGTGTCGACCGGGGAGCTGTTTTTT
. TRBJ2-1 TRBV19 once 15 CASSIGAVLYNEQFF TGTGCCAGTAGTATCGGAGCGGTACTCTACAATGAGCAGTTCTTC
TRBD1 TRBJ1-2 TRBV11-2 . 13 CASSKRDSYGYTF TGTGCCAGCAGCAAACGGGACAGCTATGGCTACACCTTC
. TRBJ2-5 TRBV7-2 . 14 CASSQSRGRETQYF TGTGCCAGCAGCCAGTCAAGGGGTCGAGAGACCCAGTACTTC
. TRBJ2-3 TRBV11-3 . 13 CASSPLGGDTQYF TGTGCCAGCAGCCCCCTTGGGGGGGATACGCAGTATTTT
TRBD2 TRBJ2-5 TRBV5-1 . 17 CASSLAASGSIVETQYF TGCGCCAGCAGCTTGGCCGCCAGCGGGAGTATAGTAGAGACCCAGTACTTC
TRBD2 TRBJ2-7 TRBV27 . 17 CASSLSGTSGGSYEQYF TGTGCCAGCAGTTTATCGGGGACTAGCGGGGGGTCCTACGAGCAGTACTTC
TRBD2 TRBJ2-2 TRBV30 . 16 CAWTPPSGRVTGELFF TGTGCCTGGACTCCGCCTAGCGGGAGGGTTACCGGGGAGCTGTTTTTT
. TRBJ2-2 TRBV9 . 16 CASSVGRGINTGELFF TGTGCCAGCAGCGTCGGTCGGGGAATTAACACCGGGGAGCTGTTTTTT
. TRBJ2-1 TRBV9 . 17 CASSVDPGGGGYNEQFF TGTGCCAGCAGCGTAGACCCCGGCGGAGGCGGTTACAATGAGCAGTTCTTC
. TRBJ1-1 TRBV27 . 15 CASSLTQGMNTEAFF TGTGCCAGCAGTTTAACGCAGGGTATGAACACTGAAGCTTTCTTT
TRBD2 TRBJ2-2 TRBV4-3 . 18 CASSQDRRLAGLTGELFF TGCGCCAGCAGCCAAGACAGGAGGCTAGCGGGACTCACCGGGGAGCTGTTTTTT
TRBD2 TRBJ2-5 TRBV19 . 16 CASSIMVAGGQETQYF TGTGCCAGTAGTATAATGGTAGCGGGAGGGCAAGAGACCCAGTACTTC
. TRBJ1-1 TRBV3-1/TRBV3-2 . 16 CASSHNILGRETEAFF TGTGCCAGCAGCCACAATATATTAGGACGGGAAACTGAAGCTTTCTTT
. TRBJ1-6 TRBV6-5 . 14 CASSTGTRHSPLHF TGTGCCAGCAGCACCGGGACAAGACATTCACCCCTCCACTTT
. TRBJ2-5 TRBV10-3 . 12 CAISESEGTQYF TGTGCCATCAGTGAGTCGGAAGGGACCCAGTACTTC
. TRBJ2-2 TRBV27 . 15 CASSPLGGDTGELFF TGTGCCAGCAGTCCCCTCGGGGGAGATACCGGGGAGCTGTTTTTT
TRBD2 TRBJ2-5 TRBV29-1 . 15 CSGLTQAGGVETQYF TGCAGCGGCCTCACACAAGCGGGAGGGGTAGAGACCCAGTACTTC
. TRBJ2-1 TRBV10-3 . 16 CAITGTSGVSYNEQFF TGTGCCATCACAGGGACCTCGGGAGTCTCCTACAATGAGCAGTTCTTC
. TRBJ2-5 TRBV5-6 . 14 CASSPSYSKETQYF TGTGCCAGCAGCCCGAGCTACTCCAAAGAGACCCAGTACTTC
. TRBJ2-5 TRBV5-6 . 13 CASSLDSLETQYF TGTGCCAGCAGCTTGGATAGCTTGGAGACCCAGTACTTC
. TRBJ2-1 TRBV6-4 . 14 CASSESTAYNEQFF TGTGCCAGCAGTGAATCTACAGCGTACAATGAGCAGTTCTTC
. TRBJ2-7 TRBV10-3 . 12 CATHDAFYEQYF TGTGCCACCCACGACGCCTTCTACGAGCAGTACTTC
. TRBJ2-3 TRBV6-5 . 14 CASSYSRLSDTQYF TGTGCCAGCAGTTACTCGCGCTTGTCAGATACGCAGTATTTT
TRBD2 TRBJ2-7 TRBV29-1 . 14 CSVWASGRDDEQYF TGCAGCGTTTGGGCTAGCGGGAGAGATGACGAGCAGTACTTC
. TRBJ2-1 TRBV7-3 . 15 CASSAFSGNYNEQFF TGTGCCAGCAGCGCATTTAGCGGCAACTACAATGAGCAGTTCTTC
. TRBJ2-1 TRBV27 . 16 CASSHLGEFPIDEQFF TGTGCCAGCAGTCACCTGGGGGAGTTCCCTATCGATGAGCAGTTCTTC
. TRBJ1-4 TRBV27 . 13 CASSLGFRTKLFF TGTGCCAGCAGTTTGGGATTCCGGACAAAACTGTTTTTT
TRBD1 TRBJ2-2 TRBV5-1 . 15 CASSLRQGTTGELFF TGCGCCAGCAGCCTACGACAGGGAACAACCGGGGAGCTGTTTTTT
TRBD1 TRBJ1-1 TRBV9 . 15 CASSERGTVATEAFF TGTGCCAGCAGCGAGAGGGGGACAGTGGCCACTGAAGCTTTCTTT
TRBD2 TRBJ2-5 TRBV2 . 15 CASRGLAGYQETQYF TGTGCCAGCAGGGGACTAGCTGGGTACCAAGAGACCCAGTACTTC
. TRBJ2-7 TRBV27 . 14 CASNLAGRPSEQYF TGTGCCAGCAATCTGGCTGGCCGCCCTTCCGAGCAGTACTTC
TRBD2 TRBJ2-1 TRBV5-6 once 15 CASSLVASGYNEQFF TGTGCCAGCAGCTTGGTGGCTAGCGGATACAATGAGCAGTTCTTC
. TRBJ1-2 TRBV7-8 . 14 CASSLDPARWGYTF TGTGCCAGCAGCTTAGACCCGGCCCGCTGGGGCTACACCTTC
. TRBJ2-1 TRBV6-2/TRBV6-3 . 14 CASSYSWGDDEQFF TGTGCCAGCAGTTACTCATGGGGTGACGATGAGCAGTTCTTC
TRBD1 TRBJ1-1 TRBV7-6 . 17 CASSEYTPGQGGTEAFF TGTGCCAGCAGCGAATACACGCCGGGACAGGGGGGCACTGAAGCTTTCTTT
TRBD2 TRBJ2-2 TRBV28 . 15 CASSSGTTNTGELFF TGTGCCAGCAGTTCCGGGACTACAAACACCGGGGAGCTGTTTTTT
. TRBJ1-1 TRBV10-2 . 12 CASSVSRTEAFF TGCGCCAGCAGTGTGTCGAGGACTGAAGCTTTCTTT
. TRBJ1-2 TRBV15 . 13 CATSRDLHYGYTF TGTGCCACCAGCAGAGATCTACACTATGGCTACACCTTC
TRBD1 TRBJ1-1 TRBV4-3 . 17 CASSQDLMVAGGTEAFF TGCGCCAGCAGCCAAGATCTAATGGTGGCAGGGGGGACTGAAGCTTTCTTT
. TRBJ2-1 TRBV29-1 . 14 CSVEGIGGYNEQFF TGCAGCGTTGAAGGTATTGGGGGCTACAATGAGCAGTTCTTC
. TRBJ1-1 TRBV7-9 . 14 CASSSSPGNAEAFF TGTGCCAGCAGCTCCAGCCCGGGGAATGCTGAAGCTTTCTTT
TRBD1 TRBJ2-7 TRBV3-1/TRBV3-2 . 16 CASSPRLGDRGHEQYF TGTGCCAGCAGCCCGCGATTGGGGGACAGGGGCCACGAGCAGTACTTC
. TRBJ2-7 TRBV5-3 once 16 CARSCLSGGPYYEQYF TGTGCCAGAAGCTGCCTTTCAGGTGGCCCTTACTACGAGCAGTACTTC